This T cell receptor (beta chain) originates from a study of shared clonotypes between healthy human individuals. CD45RO negativity and positive selection for CCR7 defined naive CD8 cells, a population that excluded terminally differentiated effector memory CD45RA+ cells. The repertoire was sequenced with immunoSEQ multiplex PCR; TCRdb's copy has only in-frame clones and lacks some. The table has about 580,000 clones, roughly 98% seen once. As to this clone: Its antigen is not identified.

Study observations and caveats: Larger estimated richness was generally seen in naive subsets than in memory subsets. About 5% of naive CD4 clonotypes were shared across a few donors. Non-shared clonotypes had lower generation probabilities than clonotypes shared by all four sorted-subset donors.

Germline lookup yields CDR1 SGHRS and CDR2 YFSETQ. The CDR3 is made up of 15 amino acids. The V segment lost 4 bases and the J segment 7 bases; nucleotides outside the gene matches: 9. The sequencing input was naive CD8+ T cells sorted from blood. This sequence was found in a man aged 25 to 45 in good health. V usage is TRBV5-1 and J usage is TRBJ2-1; 9 nucleotides line up with TRBD1. The CDR3 bases are TGCGCCAGCAGCCGAGTCGGGACAGGGCGGAATGAGCAGTTCTTC. This codes for CASSRVGTGRNEQFF.